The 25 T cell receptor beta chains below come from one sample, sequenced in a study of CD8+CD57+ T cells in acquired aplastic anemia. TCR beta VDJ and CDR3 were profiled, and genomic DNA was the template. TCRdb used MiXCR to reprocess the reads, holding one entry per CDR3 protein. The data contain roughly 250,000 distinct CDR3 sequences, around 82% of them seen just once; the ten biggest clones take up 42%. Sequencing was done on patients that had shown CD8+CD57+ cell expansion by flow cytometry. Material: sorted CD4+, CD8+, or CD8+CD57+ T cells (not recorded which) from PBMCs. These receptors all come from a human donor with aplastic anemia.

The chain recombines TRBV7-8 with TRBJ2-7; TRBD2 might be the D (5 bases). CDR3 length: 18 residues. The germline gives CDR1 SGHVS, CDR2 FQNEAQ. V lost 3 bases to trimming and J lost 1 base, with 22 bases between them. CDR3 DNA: TGTGCCAGCAGCTTTGCTCGAGACGGGAAAACCCATTCCTACGAGCAGTACGTC. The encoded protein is CASSFARDGKTHSYEQYV.

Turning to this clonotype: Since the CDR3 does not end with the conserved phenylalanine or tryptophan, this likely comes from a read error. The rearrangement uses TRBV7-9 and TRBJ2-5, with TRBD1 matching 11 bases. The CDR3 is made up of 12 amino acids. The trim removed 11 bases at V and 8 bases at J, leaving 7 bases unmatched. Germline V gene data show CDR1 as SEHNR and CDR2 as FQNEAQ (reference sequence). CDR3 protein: CAGQGASDTQYI. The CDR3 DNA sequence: TGTGCCGGACAGGGGGCGAGTGACACCCAGTACATC.

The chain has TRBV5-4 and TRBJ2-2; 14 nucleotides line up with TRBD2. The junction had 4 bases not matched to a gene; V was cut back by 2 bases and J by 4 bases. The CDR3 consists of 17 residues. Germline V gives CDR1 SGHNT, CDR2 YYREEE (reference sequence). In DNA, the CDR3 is TGTGCCAGCAGCTTCGTGACTAGCGGGAGGGCCACCGGGGAGCTGTTTTTT. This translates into CASSFVTSGRATGELFF. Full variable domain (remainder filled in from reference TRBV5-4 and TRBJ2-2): ETGVTQSPTHLIKTRGQQVTLRCSSQSGHNTVSWYQQALGQGPQFIFQYYREEENGRGNFPPRFSGLQFPNYSSELNVNALELDDSALYLCASSFVTSGRATGELFFGEGSRLTVL.

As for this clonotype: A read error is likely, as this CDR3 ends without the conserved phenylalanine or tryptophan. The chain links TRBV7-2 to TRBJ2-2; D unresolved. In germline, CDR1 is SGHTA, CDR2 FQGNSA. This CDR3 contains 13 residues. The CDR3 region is CASGRPNAGELFS. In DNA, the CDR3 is TGTGCCAGCGGGCGACCGAACGCCGGGGAGCTGTTTTCT.

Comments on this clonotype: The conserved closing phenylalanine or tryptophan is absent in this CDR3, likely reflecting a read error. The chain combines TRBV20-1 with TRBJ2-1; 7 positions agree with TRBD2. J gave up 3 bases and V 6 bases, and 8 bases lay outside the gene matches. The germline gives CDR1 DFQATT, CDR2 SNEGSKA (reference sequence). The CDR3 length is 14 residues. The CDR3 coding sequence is TGCAGTGCCGAAACTAGCGACGACTACAATGAGCAGTTCCTC. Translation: CSAETSDDYNEQFL.

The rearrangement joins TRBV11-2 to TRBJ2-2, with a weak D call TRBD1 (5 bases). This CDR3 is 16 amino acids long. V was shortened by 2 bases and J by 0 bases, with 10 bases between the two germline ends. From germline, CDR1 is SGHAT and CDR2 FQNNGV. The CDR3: CASSLRGSTNTGELFF. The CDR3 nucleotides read TGTGCCAGCAGCTTAAGGGGCAGTACGAACACCGGGGAGCTGTTTTTT.

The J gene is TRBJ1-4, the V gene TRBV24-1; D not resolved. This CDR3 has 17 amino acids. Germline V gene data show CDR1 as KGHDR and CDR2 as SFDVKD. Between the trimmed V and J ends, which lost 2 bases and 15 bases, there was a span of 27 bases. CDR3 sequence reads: CATSDSLTDQTIDTMFF. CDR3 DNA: TGTGCCACCAGTGATTCCCTGACCGACCAAACTATAGACACCATGTTTTTT.

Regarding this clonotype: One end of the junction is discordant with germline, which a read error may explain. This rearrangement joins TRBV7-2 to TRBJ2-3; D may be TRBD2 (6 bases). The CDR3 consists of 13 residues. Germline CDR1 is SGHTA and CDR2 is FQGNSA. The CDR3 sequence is CASSDGGAANPQF. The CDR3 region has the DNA TGTGCCAGCAGCGACGGGGGAGCAGCTAATCCGCAGTTT. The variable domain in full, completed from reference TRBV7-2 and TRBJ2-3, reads GAGVSQSPSNKVTEKGKDVELRCDPISGHTALYWYRQSLGQGLEFLIYFQGNSAPDKSGLPSDRFSAERTGGSVSTLTIQRTQQEDSAVYLCASSDGGAANPQFGPGTRLTVL.

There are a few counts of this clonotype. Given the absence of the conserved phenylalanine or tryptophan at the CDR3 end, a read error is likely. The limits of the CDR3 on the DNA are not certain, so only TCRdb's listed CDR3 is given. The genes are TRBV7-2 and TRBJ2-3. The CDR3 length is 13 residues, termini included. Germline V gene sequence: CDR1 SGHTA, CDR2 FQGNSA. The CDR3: CASSFSGDEQFFG.

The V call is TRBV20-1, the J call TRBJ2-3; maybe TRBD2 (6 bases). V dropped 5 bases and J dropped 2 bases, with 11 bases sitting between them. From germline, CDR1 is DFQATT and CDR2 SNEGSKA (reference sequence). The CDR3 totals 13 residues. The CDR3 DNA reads TGCAGTGCTTCGGGACTTACCACAGATACGCAGTATTTT. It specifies CSASGLTTDTQYF.

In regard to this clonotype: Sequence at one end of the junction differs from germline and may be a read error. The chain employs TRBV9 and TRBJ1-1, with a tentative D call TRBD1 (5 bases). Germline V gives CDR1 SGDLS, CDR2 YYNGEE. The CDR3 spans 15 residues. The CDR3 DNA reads TGTGCCACCAGCAGAGATTGGGGACTGCAGACTGAAGCTTTCTTT. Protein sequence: CATSRDWGLQTEAFF.

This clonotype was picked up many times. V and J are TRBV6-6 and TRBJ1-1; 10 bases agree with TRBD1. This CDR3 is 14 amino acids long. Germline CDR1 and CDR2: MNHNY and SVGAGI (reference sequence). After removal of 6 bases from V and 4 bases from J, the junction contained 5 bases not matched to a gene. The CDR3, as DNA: TGTGCCAGCAGCCTGGGACAGGGGAGCACTGAAGCTTTCTTT. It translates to CASSLGQGSTEAFF.

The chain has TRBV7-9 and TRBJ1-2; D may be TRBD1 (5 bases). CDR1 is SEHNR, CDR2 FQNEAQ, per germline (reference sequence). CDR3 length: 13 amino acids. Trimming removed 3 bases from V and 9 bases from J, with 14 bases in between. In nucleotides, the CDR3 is TGTGCCAGCAGCTTCGGGACGGGCGATCGCTACACCTTC. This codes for CASSFGTGDRYTF.

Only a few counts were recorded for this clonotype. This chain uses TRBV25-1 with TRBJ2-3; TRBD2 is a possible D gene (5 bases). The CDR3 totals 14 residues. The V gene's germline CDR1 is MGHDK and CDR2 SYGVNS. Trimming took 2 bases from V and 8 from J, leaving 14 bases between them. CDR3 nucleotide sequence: TGTGCCAGCAGTGAAGCTCCCCCCGGGGTTACGCAGTATTTT. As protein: CASSEAPPGVTQYF.

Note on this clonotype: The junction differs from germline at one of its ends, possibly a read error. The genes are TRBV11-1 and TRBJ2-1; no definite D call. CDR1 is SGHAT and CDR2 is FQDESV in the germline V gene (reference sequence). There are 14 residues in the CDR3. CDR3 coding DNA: TGTGCCACCAGCAGAGGCAGAGCGCAAGAGACCCAGTTCTTC. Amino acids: CATSRGRAQETQFF.

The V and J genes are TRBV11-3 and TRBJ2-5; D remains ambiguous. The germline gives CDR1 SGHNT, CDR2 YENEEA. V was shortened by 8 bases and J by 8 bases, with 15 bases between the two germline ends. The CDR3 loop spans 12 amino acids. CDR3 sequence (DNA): TGTGCCAGCCACTTAGCTCTGGCAACCCAGTACTTC. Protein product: CASHLALATQYF.

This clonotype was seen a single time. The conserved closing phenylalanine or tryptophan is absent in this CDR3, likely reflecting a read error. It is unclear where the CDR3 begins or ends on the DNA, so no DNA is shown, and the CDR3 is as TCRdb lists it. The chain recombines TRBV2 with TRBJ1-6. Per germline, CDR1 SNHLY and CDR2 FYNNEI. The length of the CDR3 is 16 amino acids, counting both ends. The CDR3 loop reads CASSPDSASYESSLDS.

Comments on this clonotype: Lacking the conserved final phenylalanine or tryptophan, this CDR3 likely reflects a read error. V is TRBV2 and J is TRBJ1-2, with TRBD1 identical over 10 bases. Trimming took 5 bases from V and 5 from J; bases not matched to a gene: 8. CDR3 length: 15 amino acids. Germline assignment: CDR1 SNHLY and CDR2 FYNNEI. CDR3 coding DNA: TGTGCCAGCAGTTTGACAGGGGGCCACGAGTATGGCTACACCTTA. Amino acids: CASSLTGGHEYGYTL.

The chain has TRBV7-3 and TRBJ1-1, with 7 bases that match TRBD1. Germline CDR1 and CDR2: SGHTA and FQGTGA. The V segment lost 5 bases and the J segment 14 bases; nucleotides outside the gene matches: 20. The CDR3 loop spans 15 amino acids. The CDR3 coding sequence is TGTGCCAGCAGCCAAGGTCTCAGGGGGAACACTGCACCCTTCTTT. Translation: CASSQGLRGNTAPFF.

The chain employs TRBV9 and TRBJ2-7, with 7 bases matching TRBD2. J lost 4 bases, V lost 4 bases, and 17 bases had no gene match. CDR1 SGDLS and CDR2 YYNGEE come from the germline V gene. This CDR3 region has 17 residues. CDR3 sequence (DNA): TGTGCCAGCAGCAGGCAGGTCGGGACTACTGACGCTTACGAGCAGTACGTC. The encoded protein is CASSRQVGTTDAYEQYV.

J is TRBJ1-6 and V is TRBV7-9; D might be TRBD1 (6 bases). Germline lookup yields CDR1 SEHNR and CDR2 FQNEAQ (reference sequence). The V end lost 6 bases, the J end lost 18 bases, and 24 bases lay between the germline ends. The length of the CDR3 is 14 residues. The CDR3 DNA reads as TGTGCCAGCAGTTCAGACAGGAGCGAGTCGCCCGACCACTTT. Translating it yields CASSSDRSESPDHF.

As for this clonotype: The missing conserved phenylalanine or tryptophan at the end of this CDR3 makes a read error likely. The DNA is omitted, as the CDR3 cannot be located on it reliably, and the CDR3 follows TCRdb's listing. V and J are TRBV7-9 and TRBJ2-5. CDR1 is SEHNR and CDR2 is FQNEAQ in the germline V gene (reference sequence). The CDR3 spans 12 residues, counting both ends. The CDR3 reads CASSSSDTQHFV.

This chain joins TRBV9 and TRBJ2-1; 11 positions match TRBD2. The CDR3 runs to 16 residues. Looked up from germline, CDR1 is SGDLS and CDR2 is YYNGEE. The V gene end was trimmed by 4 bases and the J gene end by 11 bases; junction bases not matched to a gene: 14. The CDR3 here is CASSFGTSGVNTQQFF. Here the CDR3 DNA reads TGTGCCAGCAGCTTCGGGACTAGCGGAGTGAATACGCAGCAGTTCTTC.

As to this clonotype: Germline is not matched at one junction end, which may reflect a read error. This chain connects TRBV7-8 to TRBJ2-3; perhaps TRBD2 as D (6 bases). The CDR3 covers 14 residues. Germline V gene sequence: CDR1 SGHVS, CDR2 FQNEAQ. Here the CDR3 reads CASSLAGERGTQYF. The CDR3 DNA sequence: TGTGCCAGCAGCTTAGCGGGCGAGCGCGGGACCCAGTACTTT.

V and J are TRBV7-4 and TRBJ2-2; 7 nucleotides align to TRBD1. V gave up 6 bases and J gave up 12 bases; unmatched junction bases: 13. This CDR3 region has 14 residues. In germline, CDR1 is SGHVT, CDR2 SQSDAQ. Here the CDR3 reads CASSLGQSTEQLFF. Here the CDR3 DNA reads TGTGCCAGCAGTTTGGGACAGAGCACCGAGCAGCTGTTTTTT.